Below are 2 T cell receptor beta chains sequenced from a single sample in a study of OX40 agonist ivuxolimab in advanced cancers. The library was obtained by the immunoSEQ multiplex PCR assay. In its TCRdb copy, this immuneACCESS table keeps in-frame sequences only and misses some clones. Where compared with another copy, unresolved V genes explain less than half of these, and the others have no known cause. This sample has around 80,000 clones in its table, and less than 85% of those were observed once. The ten largest clones add up to about 7% of the sample. Sample: CD4+ or CD8+ T cells sorted from blood, taken in a trial of the OX40 agonist ivuxolimab. All receptors come from an adult with an advanced solid tumor such as melanoma, head and neck, liver or kidney cancer.

J is TRBJ1-4 and V is TRBV9, with D uncertain. This CDR3 spans 15 amino acids. Trimming removed 4 bases from V and 4 bases from J, with 14 bases in between. Looked up from germline, CDR1 is SGDLS and CDR2 is YYNGEE. CDR3 bases: TGTGCCAGCAGCTCGTTTGACCGAAGTAATGAAAAACTGTTTTTT. This encodes CASSSFDRSNEKLFF.

V and J are TRBV7-2 and TRBJ1-2; D is undetermined. Deletions cut 1 base from V and 8 bases from J, with 8 bases between. Germline assignment: CDR1 SGHTA and CDR2 FQGNSA. The CDR3 totals 12 residues. CDR3 sequence: CASSLGVGGYTF. In DNA, the CDR3 is TGTGCCAGCAGCTTAGGCGTTGGGGGCTACACCTTC.